This T cell receptor (beta chain) came from a study of cytomegalovirus exposure and HLA in healthy donors (dated by TCRdb to the late 2010s). A note on the overall study: An earlier analysis of about 560 of the donors reported approximately 260 Gb of sequence data and some 110 million unique TCR beta sequences obtained from some 200 million T cells. Among approximately 370 genotyped donors of the cohort, an average of around 240,000 unique TCR beta nucleotide sequences was sequenced per donor, of which about 19% were non-productive. Using immunosequencing, the study profiled T cell repertoires from approximately 700 subjects and related those repertoires to cytomegalovirus serostatus. The later analysis used no new phenotypic data to find candidate immune exposures, relying instead on TCR beta sequences and their occurrence across donors. Typing coverage differed by locus: A, B, C, DRB1 and DQB1 were typed in about 620-630 donors, DQA1 in approximately 520, DPA1 in 600 to 610, and DPB1 in just under 490. In an earlier analysis of 587 of the donors, high-throughput TCR beta sequencing was used to judge whether each TCR beta V gene segment behaved as functional or pseudogenic. Class I and class II HLA loci were covered by the typing at four-digit resolution. A later analysis re-examined previously published TCR beta repertoires from several hundred donors and added high-resolution HLA genotyping to investigate patterns of TCR occurrence. Every discovery cohort repertoire had been produced on one sequencing platform. The study combined high-throughput TCR immunosequencing, statistical association of individual TCRs with disease status, and machine learning to predict cytomegalovirus infection status. The study was designed to test whether signatures of past pathogen exposure could be identified by cataloging public T cell receptors. Roughly five DR-DQ haplotypes were handled as single units for association and clustering, since linkage in the cohort was strong. Besides the first cohort of approximately 670 subjects, a separate validation cohort made up of around 120 different subjects was used. The genetic ancestry cluster associated with self-reported Caucasian donors included 81% of the roughly 360 genotyped donors. Alongside the repertoire data, information on donor age, sex, ethnicity and CMV serostatus was compiled. A later genetic analysis took genome-wide SNP genotypes for about 55% of the roughly 670 donors and used that subset as a discovery cohort. An early release that covered around 590 HLA-typed donors contained 300 to 350 gigabases of sequencing data and about 84 million unique TCR sequences. Broader findings and caveats from the paper: Most CMV-associated TCR beta chains appeared to be HLA-restricted in a later analysis, and the HLA associations seemed to be driven largely by CMV exposure. Strong co-occurrence of HLA alleles, especially DR and DQ, made assigning TCR associations to individual alleles difficult. Correlated functional status among segregating V segments might be attributable to linkage disequilibrium, but an unknown experimental factor could not be ruled out. Most TCR sequences were observed very rarely across donors, whereas some public TCRs were present in many individuals. A few of the identified cytomegalovirus-associated TCR beta chains were confirmed in vitro to be specific for cytomegalovirus antigens. In a later analysis, HLA-associated TCR beta chains showed more clonal expansion and lower generation probabilities than non-associated chains that were equally common. Sequencing depth was assumed to be roughly uniform across donors in the presence/absence analyses, though that assumption may not hold. According to a later analysis, TCR association rates differed among HLA loci, with DRB1 alleles showing the most associated TCRs and HLA-C alleles showing the fewest. HLA typing was unavailable for some donors at each locus, so association tests used only the typed subset. In the study, approximately 160 TCR beta chains were listed as associated with cytomegalovirus. The sequencing pipeline was judged likely to have produced a cluster of highly shared sequence variants as a technical artifact. A further reported finding was that TCR beta sequences accurately predicted the HLA-A and HLA-B alleles for most subjects in the first cohort. According to a later genetic analysis, donors in an Asian-associated ancestry cluster had fewer N-insertions in productive TCRs than the roughly 700-donor mean. A later analysis associated about 17,000 TCR beta sequences with specific HLA alleles at a false discovery rate of 0.05. In a later genetic analysis, a missense DCLRE1C variant was associated with V-gene and J-gene trimming of TCR beta chains, and the association was replicated in an independent cohort. The earlier analysis of about 600 of the donors excluded 15 to 20 rarely observed V segments, including chromosome 9 orphons, because counts were too low. The cohort was sequenced for TCR beta chains only, and without alpha or paired-chain data the features that could be detected were limited. For the cohort, immune exposure information was limited to CMV serostatus. According to a later analysis, parvovirus B19, influenza, CMV and Epstein-Barr virus appeared linked to several top co-occurrence clusters. The 87-base-pair reads could not distinguish some IMGT-functional V segments, including TRBV6-2 and TRBV6-3, so those segments were excluded. According to the authors, the approach could potentially be generalized to other disease states and immunological phenotypes. Cytomegalovirus status was reported to be diagnosed by the classifier with high specificity and sensitivity in both the original and validation cohorts. In an earlier analysis of approximately 590 of the donors, most TCR beta V segments were observed in productive rearrangements about 90% or about 30% of the time, broadly matching IMGT annotations.

This clone was seen only a few times. What antigen it recognizes has not been identified. There are no base qualities to consult, and no much larger clone falls within one base. To prepare the library, the immunoSEQ multiplex PCR assay was applied. For the multiplex PCR, a mixture combining 60 forward primers for TCR Vbeta segments and 13 reverse primers for TCR Jbeta segments was used. The CDR3 region of rearranged TCR beta genes was amplified from genomic DNA by a multiplex PCR assay. On the Illumina HiSeq System, the amplified TCR beta libraries were sequenced as 87-base-pair reads. Under the source paper's analysis protocol: Across the roughly 700 repertoires, a later analysis counted 80 million or so unique TCR beta chains, approximately 12 million of which were shared by at least two donors. Raw reads were error-corrected and collapsed into unique sequences by a nearest-neighbor algorithm in which closely related sequences were merged to remove PCR and sequencing errors. To assign V, D and J gene segments, CDR3 sequences were aligned to IMGT reference sequences. For a sequence to be retained, a match of at least six nucleotides to both a V gene segment and a J gene segment was required. A rearrangement was called productive if the CDR3 had no stop codons and remained in frame with V and J, and every other rearrangement was called non-productive. Following IMGT convention, CDR3 was defined as the stretch from the second conserved V-encoded cysteine to the conserved J-encoded phenylalanine. Sequences without an unambiguous match to a single V gene segment were excluded from the earlier analysis of 500 to 700 of the donors. In an earlier analysis of roughly 600 of the donors, a V segment was called functional when productive rearrangements were above 56.7%, and segregating when the standard deviation between donors exceeded 5%. To diagnose cytomegalovirus status from the catalog of TCR beta chain sequences, a statistical classification framework was built. In a later analysis, TCR nucleotide sequences were compared against IMGT/GENE-DB human TR gene sequences so that V and J genes could be assigned. Using the TCRdist pipeline, a later analysis assigned CDR3 sequences along with most-parsimonious VDJ recombination scenarios. In a later analysis, each TCR beta chain was defined by its CDR3 amino acid sequence together with its V-gene family, and reads lacking a unique V-gene family were excluded. A later analysis removed 550 to 650 highly shared, low-generation-probability nucleotide sequences to deal with suspected cross-contamination and a sequencing artifact. In a later analysis, a clonal expansion index was calculated for each public chain from normalized within-repertoire ranks of inferred template counts. In a later analysis, generation probabilities were computed with a VDJ recombination model fitted to out-of-frame rearrangements, and the resulting probabilities were checked against IGoR. In a later analysis, hypergeometric tests were used to score TCR-TCR, TCR-HLA and TCR-CMV co-occurrence, with a repertoire-size bias correction applied to TCR pairs. False discovery rates were estimated in a later analysis by permuting HLA or CMV assignments 20 times. In a later analysis, co-occurring TCRs were grouped using DBSCAN, with TCRdist sequence similarity added in when clustering inside HLA-allele-positive subsets. Repertoires with fewer than 30,000 or more than 120,000 public chains were left out of co-occurrence clustering, as were four to six repertoires with anomalous nucleotide sharing. Sourced from immuneACCESS, this table was stored by TCRdb with only in-frame sequences that have V and J called. A share of the clones is absent; for the studies checked, an unresolved V gene accounts for under half, and the remainder has no known explanation. The V and J calls and clone size are taken from that table; D and trimming were inferred from the DNA. This sample holds about 190,000 clones; around 83% were observed only once. In total, the top ten clones hold around 1% of the sample.

The cohort consisted of hundreds of healthy bone marrow donors. Cohort members were all nominally healthy when sampled, although unrecorded immune exposures were likely present. The donor tested CMV seronegative and was one of the 352 seronegative cohort members. A peripheral blood sample was collected from each donor, and TCR beta sequencing was performed on peripheral blood mononuclear cells. Genomic DNA was extracted from the blood cell samples with the Qiagen DNeasy Blood Extraction Kit. V and J are truncated by 0 bases and 1 base respectively, leaving an intervening sequence of 8 bases. CDR1 and CDR2, per the germline V gene, are SGHRS and YFSETQ. Its CDR3 holds 14 amino acids, cysteine through phenylalanine. Of all the DNA, just the CDR3 is kept, 42 bases in frame from base 1.

The specimen sequenced was PBMCs. Recombination joined TRBV5-1 with TRBJ2-7, with the D gene uncertain. The clonotype was recovered from a woman in her thirties or forties in good health and CMV-seronegative. The encoded CDR3 is CASSLDVRSYEQYF. The nucleotides are TGCGCCAGCAGCTTGGACGTCAGATCCTACGAGCAGTACTTC.